This TCR beta chain comes out of a study of T cell clonotyping in hematopoietic cell transplantation. CDR1 and CDR2 (germline): MNHNY, SVGAGI (reference sequence). The CDR3 runs 14 residues. Study outcomes and limitations: Graft donor and pretransplant recipient Inverse Simpson Index values predicted broader posttransplant TCR diversity. After transplant, recipient diversity fell while pathologically expanded clonotypes grew through day 180.

Only a few counts were recorded for this clone. Its antigen is unidentified. One end of the junction varies from germline; a read error may be responsible. Other DNA sequences of this sample code for an identical CDR3. Sequenced by immunoSEQ multiplex PCR; TCRdb stores in-frame clones only, minus some. The sample contains over 7,000 clones, roughly 79% of which appear only once. The source was peripheral blood mononuclear cells, collected 180 days after allogeneic stem cell transplant. The source of this sequence is a female patient aged 50 to 65 who had an allogeneic stem cell transplant from an unrelated donor, so the T cells may come from the graft donor. Some clones in this sample may be carry-over from other donors' samples. V usage is TRBV6-6 and J usage is TRBJ2-3; D unclear. In DNA, the CDR3 is TGCGCCAGCAGTTACTTGGAAGGCACAGATACGCAGTATTTT. This codes for CASSYLEGTDTQYF.